This paragraph covers one T cell receptor (beta chain) sequence. The sample belongs to a study of blood T cell repertoires in COVID-19. As for the study in general: Acute-phase and convalescent COVID-19 samples originated in the United States, Italy and Spain. Sample material is recorded as cDNA or gDNA derived from T cells, B-cell-depleted T cells, or PBMCs.

Within the 2 weeks before study entry, each person in the exposed group met a COVID-19 case. CDR1 is LGHDT, CDR2 YNNKEL, per germline (reference sequence). The length of the CDR3 is 13 residues. Trimming removed 2 bases at V and 6 bases at J, with 11 bases between. Per the original methods: Quantification of nucleated cells was approximated via reference gene primer amplification. Measured with immunoSEQ multiplex PCR; TCRdb has only the in-frame clones, and not every one. D and trimming were read from the DNA, whereas the V and J calls and clone size are those reported in that table. This sample carries some 300,000 clones, roughly 89% of them seen once, and the ten largest clones take 2.5% to 3.5%.

The origin of this receptor is a woman aged 45-65 years who had been exposed to COVID-19. Sequencing used PBMCs or T cells enriched from blood (not recorded which). This chain joins TRBV3-1 (or the pseudogene TRBV3-2) and TRBJ2-7; no firm D call. The chain's CDR3 is CASSQSFSGEQYF. The CDR3 DNA follows: TGTGCCAGCAGCCAAAGTTTCTCGGGCGAGCAGTACTTC.